Given below is one TCR beta chain in context. The antigen is not known. This sample was taken from a study of shared clonotypes between healthy human individuals. Study observations and caveats: The study sampled only blood, and tissue repertoires likely differ.

This was a deep-level run. Measured with immunoSEQ multiplex PCR; TCRdb has only the in-frame clones, and not every one. The sample records 470,000 or so clones, approximately 80% being singletons. This CDR3 contains 14 residues. Per the germline V gene, CDR1 is SGHNT and CDR2 is YYREEE (reference sequence). Trimming removed 3 bases at V and 2 bases at J, with 9 bases between. Unsorted material relied on approximately 89 million PBMCs as the source of genomic DNA. Material for sequencing was PBMCs. This rearrangement joins TRBV5-4 to TRBJ2-1; D unresolved. The clonotype originates from a woman between 35 and 50 years old in good health. Some clones in this sample may be carry-over from other donors' samples. The CDR3 is CASSSGETYNEQFF. For the CDR3, the DNA is TGTGCCAGCAGCTCCGGCGAGACCTACAATGAGCAGTTCTTC. The complete variable domain, with remaining parts taken from reference TRBV5-4 and TRBJ2-1, reads ETGVTQSPTHLIKTRGQQVTLRCSSQSGHNTVSWYQQALGQGPQFIFQYYREEENGRGNFPPRFSGLQFPNYSSELNVNALELDDSALYLCASSSGETYNEQFFGPGTRLTVL.